This T cell receptor (beta chain) is from a study of blood T cell repertoires in COVID-19. CDR3 length: 11 amino acids. Germline V gene sequence: CDR1 LGHDT, CDR2 YNNKEL (reference sequence). Trimming removed 11 bases from V and 8 bases from J, with 15 bases in between. Here immunoSEQ multiplex PCR was the method, and the copy in TCRdb shows in-frame clones only, minus some. This repertoire shows approximately 250,000 clones, over 80% found once; its top ten account for over 3.5%. The TCR comes from a woman aged 25 to 39 with acute COVID-19. The chain links TRBV3-1 (or the pseudogene TRBV3-2) to TRBJ1-2; unclear D gene. The specimen sequenced was PBMCs or T cells enriched from blood (not recorded which). DNA for the CDR3: TGTGCCGCCCAATCCAACAGAGGCTACACCTTC. This codes for CAAQSNRGYTF.